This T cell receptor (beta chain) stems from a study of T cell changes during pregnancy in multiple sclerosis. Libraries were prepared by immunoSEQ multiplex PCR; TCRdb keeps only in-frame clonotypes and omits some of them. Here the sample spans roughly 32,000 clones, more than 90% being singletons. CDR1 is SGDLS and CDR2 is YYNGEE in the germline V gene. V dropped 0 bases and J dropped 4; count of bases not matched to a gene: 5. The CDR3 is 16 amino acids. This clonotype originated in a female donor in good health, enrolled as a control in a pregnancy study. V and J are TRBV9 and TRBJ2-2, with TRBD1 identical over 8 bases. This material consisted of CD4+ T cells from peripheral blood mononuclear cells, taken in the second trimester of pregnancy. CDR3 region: CASSVVQGATTGELFF. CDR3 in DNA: TGTGCCAGCAGCGTAGTCCAGGGGGCCACCACCGGGGAGCTGTTTTTT.